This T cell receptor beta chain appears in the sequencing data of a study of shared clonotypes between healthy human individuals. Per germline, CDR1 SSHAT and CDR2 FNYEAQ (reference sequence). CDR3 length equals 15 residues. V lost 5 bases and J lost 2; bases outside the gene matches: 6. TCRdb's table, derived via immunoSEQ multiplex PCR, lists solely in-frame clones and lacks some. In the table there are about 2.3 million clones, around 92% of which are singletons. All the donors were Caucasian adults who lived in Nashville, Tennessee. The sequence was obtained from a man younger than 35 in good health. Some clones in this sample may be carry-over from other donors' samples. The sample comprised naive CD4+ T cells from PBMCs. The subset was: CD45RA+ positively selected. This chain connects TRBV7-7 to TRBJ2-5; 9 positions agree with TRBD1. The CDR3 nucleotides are TGTGCCAGCAGCATAGGACAGGGGTCGCAAGAGACCCAGTACTTC. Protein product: CASSIGQGSQETQYF.